This T cell receptor beta chain derives from a study of monozygotic twins with cystic fibrosis. In the case of this clone: What it binds is unknown.

The CDR3 covers 15 residues. Between the trimmed V and J ends, which lost 0 bases and 4 bases, there was a span of 11 bases. Germline CDR1 LGHNA, CDR2 YNFKEQ. Generated by immunoSEQ multiplex PCR, the TCRdb table keeps only in-frame clones and is missing some. The sample shows about 22,000 clones, 97% of them seen only once. General study points: Monozygotic CF twin pairs shared significantly more nucleotide-identical clonotypes than unrelated CF individuals did. Clonality was generally low (median approximately 0.0095), higher in the most severe patients.

Sequencing was carried out using blood. The receptor comes from a girl between 5 and 17 years old with cystic fibrosis. The rearrangement joins TRBV4-2 to TRBJ2-3; D gene ambiguous. The CDR3 region is CASSQDGSRSDTQYF. The CDR3 DNA reads TGTGCCAGCAGCCAAGATGGTAGTAGATCAGATACGCAGTATTTT.